The next 13 T cell receptor beta chains were all read from a single sample in a study of T-cell reconstitution after alpha-beta-depleted transplantation in children. Unique molecular identifiers tagged the TCRbeta library. From the PCR reads, TCRdb called clonotypes with MiXCR, one entry per CDR3 protein. The repertoire holds roughly 50,000 distinct CDR3 sequences, with roughly 46% as singletons. Sequencing used PBMCs, mostly from graft donor cells, obtained 360 days after TCRalphabeta/CD19-depleted stem cell transplant. The source of these receptors is a male patient younger than 18 who had a stem cell transplant for acute lymphoblastic leukemia, so the T cells may come from the graft donor.

The rearrangement uses TRBV2 and TRBJ2-2; 8 nucleotides align to TRBD2. The CDR3 totals 14 residues. Germline V gene sequence: CDR1 SNHLY, CDR2 FYNNEI. Trimming at V came to 7 bases and at J to 0 bases, leaving 1 base not matched to a gene. CDR3 DNA: TGTGCCAGCAAGGGACTAGCGAACACCGGGGAGCTGTTTTTT. It codes for CASKGLANTGELFF.

Turning to this clonotype: The junction shows a germline mismatch at one end, possibly a read error. The J gene is TRBJ1-1, the V gene TRBV5-5; D perhaps matches TRBD1 (6 bases). The CDR3 length is 16 residues. CDR1 is SGHKS, CDR2 YYEKEE, per germline (reference sequence). CDR3 residues: CPSSPNGRTVFRGAFF. DNA of the CDR3: TGTCCCAGCAGCCCTAACGGACGGACAGTTTTTCGTGGTGCTTTCTTT. Combining the CDR3 with reference TRBV5-5 and TRBJ1-1 gives the whole variable domain DAGVTQSPTHLIKTRGQQVTLRCSPISGHKSVSWYQQVLGQGPQFIFQYYEKEERGRGNFPDRFSARQFPNYSSELNVNALLLGDSALYLCPSSPNGRTVFRGAFFGQGTRLTVV.

This rearrangement joins TRBV12-3 or TRBV12-4 to TRBJ1-2, with D tentatively TRBD1 (5 bases). V was clipped by 6 bases and J by 8 bases, with 19 bases between them. The CDR3 spans 14 residues. CDR3 DNA: TGTGCCAGCAGCCGGTCGGGGCAGGAACGGGGCTACACCTTC. Translating it yields CASSRSGQERGYTF.

The chain uses TRBV12-3 or TRBV12-4 and TRBJ2-7, with D perhaps TRBD1 or TRBD2 (6 bases each). CDR3 length: 17 amino acids. V dropped 6 bases and J dropped 0 bases, with 21 bases sitting between them. The CDR3 is CASSRRGVLTTSYEQYF. Written as DNA, the CDR3 is TGTGCCAGCAGCCGAAGGGGGGTACTGACAACCTCCTACGAGCAGTACTTC.

This clonotype was counted between two and nine times. The CDR3 sequence is CASSPLEAGGPETQYF. The CDR3 coding sequence is TGTGCCAGCAGCCCCTTGGAAGCGGGAGGGCCGGAGACCCAGTACTTC. This chain uses TRBV2 with TRBJ2-5, with TRBD2 identical over 10 bases. The CDR3 runs to 16 residues. Per the germline V gene, CDR1 is SNHLY and CDR2 is FYNNEI. J gave up 5 bases and V 6 bases, and 12 bases lay outside the gene matches.

The count of this clonotype is one. This chain links TRBV6-5 with TRBJ1-1, with D unclear. Trimming left V 0 bases short and J 6 bases short, with 17 bases between. The germline gives CDR1 MNHEY, CDR2 SVGAGI. The CDR3 is made up of 16 amino acids. CDR3 nucleotide sequence: TGTGCCAGCAGTTACTCGTATCTCGTCGGCGAGGCTGAAGCTTTCTTT. It encodes CASSYSYLVGEAEAFF.

This sequence joins TRBV6-1 and TRBJ2-1, with a possible D match to TRBD1 (5 bases). This CDR3 has 14 amino acids. The V end lost 6 bases, the J end lost 0 bases, and 9 bases lay between the germline ends. CDR1 is MNHNS, CDR2 SASEGT, per germline. CDR3 nucleotides: TGTGCCAGCAGCCTCGACAGCTCCTACAATGAGCAGTTCTTC. Amino acids: CASSLDSSYNEQFF.

The chain uses TRBV20-1 and TRBJ1-1; tentatively, D is TRBD1 (5 bases). V gave up 0 bases and J gave up 4 bases, with 18 bases separating them. This CDR3 has 16 amino acids. Germline V gives CDR1 DFQATT, CDR2 SNEGSKA (reference sequence). This CDR3 is CSARDDILQGATEAFF. CDR3 DNA: TGCAGTGCTAGAGATGATATACTCCAAGGGGCCACTGAAGCTTTCTTT.

In this sample, this clonotype turned up a few times. This chain connects TRBV7-2 to TRBJ2-2; D is ambiguous. The CDR3 spans 16 residues. Germline V gene sequence: CDR1 SGHTA, CDR2 FQGNSA. V shed 2 bases and J shed 1 base, with 11 bases lying between them. The CDR3 bases are TGTGCCAGCAGCTTAATGAGGTCTTTGAACACCGGGGAGCTGTTTTTT. Its protein is CASSLMRSLNTGELFF.

The sample holds a few counts of this clonotype. The chain combines TRBV6-2 or TRBV6-3 with TRBJ2-1, with D possibly matching TRBD2 (5 bases). Germline loops: CDR1 MNHEY, CDR2 SVGEGT. Trimming left V 6 bases short and J 5 bases short, with 14 bases between. The CDR3 runs 14 residues. CDR3 sequence (DNA): TGTGCCAGCAGGGAGGCGGTCTTCCACAATGAGCAGTTCTTC. This translates into CASREAVFHNEQFF.

The chain is built from TRBV20-1 and TRBJ2-5; 9 bases line up with TRBD1. The J segment lost 5 bases and the V segment lost 6 bases, leaving 13 bases of the junction unmatched. The CDR3 runs to 15 residues. The germline V gene encodes CDR1 DFQATT and CDR2 SNEGSKA (reference sequence). In DNA, the CDR3 is TGCAGTGCCTCGCTCCAAGGACAGGGGACGGAGACCCAGTACTTC. Translation gives CSASLQGQGTETQYF.

The chain links TRBV29-1 to TRBJ2-1, with no clear D. The germline gives CDR1 SQVTM, CDR2 ANQGSEA. V lost 7 bases and J 0 bases, leaving 13 bases between the germline ends. CDR3 size: 14 residues. The CDR3 here is CSAMTGPSYNEQFF. CDR3 bases: TGCAGCGCGATGACCGGGCCCTCCTACAATGAGCAGTTCTTC.

The chain couples TRBV4-1 to TRBJ2-1; 11 bases map to TRBD2. Germline CDR1 MGHRA, CDR2 YSYEKL. This CDR3 is built from 16 residues. The V and J ends lost 0 bases and 7 bases, in that order; junction bases with no gene match: 5. CDR3 in amino acids: CASSQDTSGRMNEQFF. CDR3 nucleotides: TGCGCCAGCAGCCAAGATACTAGCGGGAGAATGAATGAGCAGTTCTTC.